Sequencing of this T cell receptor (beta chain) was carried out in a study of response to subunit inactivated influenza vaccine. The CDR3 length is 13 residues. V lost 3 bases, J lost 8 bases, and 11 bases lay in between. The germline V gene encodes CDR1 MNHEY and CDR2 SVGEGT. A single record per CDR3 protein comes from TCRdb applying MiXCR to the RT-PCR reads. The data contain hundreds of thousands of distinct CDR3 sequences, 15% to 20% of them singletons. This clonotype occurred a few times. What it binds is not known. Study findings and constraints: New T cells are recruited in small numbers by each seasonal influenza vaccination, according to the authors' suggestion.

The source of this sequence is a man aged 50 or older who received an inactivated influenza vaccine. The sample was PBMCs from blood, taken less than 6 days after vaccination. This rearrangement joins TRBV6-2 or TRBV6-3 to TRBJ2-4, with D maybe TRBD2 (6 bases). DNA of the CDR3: TGTGCCAGCAGTTATTCCCCGGGGGACATTCAGTACTTC. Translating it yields CASSYSPGDIQYF.